This T cell receptor beta chain stems from a study of CD8 T cells in Susac syndrome. High-throughput TCR beta sequencing covered peripheral CD8+ and CD4+ T cells. While CD8+ and CD4+ T cells were isolated negatively, TEMRA cells were enriched by FACS. It was with random hexamers that roughly 0.45 to 1 ug RNA was reverse transcribed. TCRdb ran MiXCR on the immunoSEQ multiplex PCR reads and lists one entry per CDR3 protein. The sample lists about 140,000 distinct CDR3 sequences, roughly 94% occurring once. Germline trimming cut 6 bases from V and 0 bases from J; bases unmatched to any gene: 11. The CDR3 contains 18 residues. CDR1 and CDR2 (germline): MDHEN, SYDVKM.

V and J are TRBV28 and TRBJ2-1; 10 nucleotides line up with TRBD2. The source is a human donor in good health. Sequencing used CD8+ T cells from PBMCs. CDR3 sequence (DNA): TGTGCCAGCAGGCCGCTAGCGGGAGTCCGGAGCTCCTACAATGAGCAGTTCTTC. This translates into CASRPLAGVRSSYNEQFF. Full variable domain (rest looked up from reference TRBV28 and TRBJ2-1): DVKVTQSSRYLVKRTGEKVFLECVQDMDHENMFWYRQDPGLGLRLIYFSYDVKMKEKGDIPEGYSVSREKKERFSLILESASTNQTSMYLCASRPLAGVRSSYNEQFFGPGTRLTVL.